A single sample gave rise to the 7 T cell receptor beta chains below, sequenced in a study of T cells in Graves' hyperthyroidism and ophthalmopathy. What was amplified from RNA transcripts were TCR beta CDR3 regions. The HTBI primer set was used in a first-round RT-PCR of the TCR CDR3. From the multiplex PCR reads, TCRdb called clonotypes with MiXCR, one entry per CDR3 protein. The sample holds about 700,000 distinct CDR3 sequences, 12% to 15% seen once. The sequenced sample consisted of blood. The receptors derive from a woman aged 18 to 35 with Graves' hyperthyroidism.

The V call is TRBV19, the J call TRBJ1-1; D unclear. Looked up from germline, CDR1 is LNHDA and CDR2 is SQIVND (reference sequence). CDR3 length: 13 residues. Trimming took off 5 bases at V and 7 bases at J, with 14 bases between the two ends. CDR3 residues: CASSPTTAGEAFF. The DNA for the CDR3 is TGTGCCAGTAGTCCGACGACCGCGGGTGAAGCTTTCTTT.

This clonotype was seen ten or more times. This chain links TRBV2 with TRBJ2-1; D unresolved. Germline V gene lookup returns CDR1 SNHLY and CDR2 FYNNEI. There are 11 residues in the CDR3. The V gene lost 6 bases and the J gene lost 5 bases, with 5 bases spanning the gap. CDR3 in amino acids: CASRVNNEQFF. The CDR3 bases are TGTGCCAGCAGGGTTAACAATGAGCAGTTCTTC.

The V and J genes are TRBV5-1 and TRBJ2-3; possibly TRBD2 for D (5 bases). The germline V and J ends were trimmed by 0 bases and 2 bases, with 16 bases remaining between them. This CDR3 contains 17 residues. Germline assignment: CDR1 SGHRS and CDR2 YFSETQ. As DNA, the CDR3 is TGCGCCAGCAGCTTGGAACCCAGCGGAGCCTACACAGATACGCAGTATTTT. Amino acid sequence: CASSLEPSGAYTDTQYF.

This clonotype was picked up many times. The chain employs TRBV20-1 and TRBJ2-3; D gene uncertain. Germline lookup yields CDR1 DFQATT and CDR2 SNEGSKA (reference sequence). V lost 3 bases and J lost 2, with 9 bases in between. This CDR3 contains 13 residues. The CDR3 DNA reads TGCAGTGCTAGGGACGGAATCACAGATACGCAGTATTTT. It codes for CSARDGITDTQYF.

This clonotype has a count of ten or more. The chain employs TRBV28 and TRBJ2-1, with 13 bases identical to TRBD2. This CDR3 has 16 amino acids. V lost 2 bases to trimming and J lost 5 bases; unmatched junction nucleotides: 3. CDR1 MDHEN and CDR2 SYDVKM come from the germline V gene. In DNA form, the CDR3 reads TGTGCCAGCAGTTTACGGACTAGCGGGAGCCACAATGAGCAGTTCTTC. It translates to CASSLRTSGSHNEQFF.

The chain is built from TRBV4-2 and TRBJ2-5; the match to TRBD2 covers 9 bases. Losses at the gene ends were 1 base for V and 5 bases for J; bases not matched to a gene: 14. The germline V gene has CDR1 LGHNA and CDR2 YNFKEQ. This CDR3 comprises 18 residues. This CDR3 is CASSQGPGGRGHRETQYF. The CDR3 DNA reads as TGTGCCAGCAGCCAAGGTCCAGGCGGGAGGGGGCACAGGGAGACCCAGTACTTC.

The J gene is TRBJ2-6, the V gene TRBV6-9, with a tentative D call TRBD1 (6 bases). The CDR3 spans 17 residues. CDR1 and CDR2 (germline): MNHGY, SVAAGI. The V gene lost 4 bases and the J gene lost 2 bases, with 15 bases spanning the gap. CDR3 sequence (DNA): TGTGCCAGCAGTTGGGGTAGGACAGACCCTGGGGCCAACGTCCTGACTTTC. Translation gives CASSWGRTDPGANVLTF.